The source of this T cell receptor beta chain is a study of shared clonotypes between healthy human individuals. General observations from the study: Memory subsets generally showed lower estimated richness than naive subsets. Incomplete sequencing of sorted subsets was indicated by rarefaction despite large depth.

About this clone: The target antigen is unknown.

TCRdb's copy holds only in-frame clones and misses some; the assay was immunoSEQ multiplex PCR. The repertoire holds about 550,000 clones, with around 95% as singletons. Naive CD8 isolation took CD45RO-negative cells positively selected for CCR7 and excluded terminally differentiated effector memory CD45RA+ cells. Sequencing input: naive CD8+ T cells sorted from blood. The sequence derives from a woman aged 30 to 39 in good health.

In DNA form, the CDR3 reads TGCAGCGTTGAGGACAGGGAGAACACCGGGGAGCTGTTTTTT. Its translation: CSVEDRENTGELFF. The chain joins TRBV29-1 to TRBJ2-2; 8 bases are a match to TRBD1. Per germline, CDR1 SQVTM and CDR2 ANQGSEA. There are 14 residues in the CDR3. Germline trimming cut 3 bases from V and 1 base from J; bases unmatched to any gene: 1.